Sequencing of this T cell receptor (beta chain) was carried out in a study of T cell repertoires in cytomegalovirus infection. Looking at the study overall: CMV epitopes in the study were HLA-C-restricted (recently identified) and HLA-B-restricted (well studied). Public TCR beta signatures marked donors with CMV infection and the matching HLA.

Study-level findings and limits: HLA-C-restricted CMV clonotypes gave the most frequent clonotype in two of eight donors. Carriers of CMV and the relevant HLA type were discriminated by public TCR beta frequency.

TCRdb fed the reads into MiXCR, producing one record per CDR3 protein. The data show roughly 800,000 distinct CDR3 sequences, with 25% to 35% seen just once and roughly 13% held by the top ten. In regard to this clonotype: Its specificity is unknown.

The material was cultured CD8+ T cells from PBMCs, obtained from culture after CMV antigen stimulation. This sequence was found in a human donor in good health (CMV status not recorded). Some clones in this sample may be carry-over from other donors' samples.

The CDR3 region is CASSSSTGSIQYF. CDR3 DNA sequence: TGTGCCAGCAGTAGCTCGACAGGCTCCATTCAGTACTTC. The chain joins TRBV6-5 to TRBJ2-4, with D perhaps TRBD1 (6 bases). The germline V gene has CDR1 MNHEY and CDR2 SVGAGI. The length of the CDR3 is 13 residues. V lost 5 bases and J 9 bases, leaving 14 bases between the germline ends.